This record looks at one T cell receptor (beta chain) sequence and its context. Its antigen is unidentified. ViraFEST assay sequencing came after antigen-specific CD4+ T cells were expanded with viral peptide pools. Isolating CD4+ T cells followed 9 to 10 days of culture. No vaccinee had earlier SARS-CoV-2 infection, and nucleocapsid antibodies were negative. Days 3 and 7 were when half the medium was replaced with IL-2 medium. The assay was immunoSEQ multiplex PCR, and TCRdb's table has in-frame clones only and misses some. The profile shows over 55,000 clones, roughly 75% of them singletons. This specimen belongs to a study of vaccination effects on CD4 cells after COVID-19. Study-wide points: Convalescent patients were scarce in the study, and it lacked early post-infection timepoints.

V shed 0 bases and J 4 bases; nucleotides not matched to a gene: 6. The CDR3 has 15 amino acids. Per germline, CDR1 GTSNPN and CDR2 SVGIG (reference sequence). The sequence derives from a human donor who received a COVID-19 vaccine. J is TRBJ2-5 and V is TRBV30, with 9 positions matching TRBD2. The sequenced sample was CD4+ T cells from PBMCs cultured with HCoV-OC43 spike peptides, obtained before COVID-19 vaccination. The subset: HCoV-OC43 spike overlapping peptide pool stimulation. The CDR3 protein is CAWSVRAGGRETQYF. The DNA for the CDR3 is TGTGCCTGGAGTGTACGGGCGGGGGGGCGAGAGACCCAGTACTTC. Using reference TRBV30 and TRBJ2-5 for the parts outside the CDR3, the full variable domain is SQTIHQWPATLVQPVGSPLSLECTVEGTSNPNLYWYRQAAGRGLQLLFYSVGIGQISSEVPQNLSASRPQDRQFILSSKKLLLSDSGFYLCAWSVRAGGRETQYFGPGTRLLVL.